The 27 T cell receptor beta chains reported below all come from one sample, sequenced in a study of T-cell reconstitution after alpha-beta-depleted transplantation in children. Using unique molecular identifiers, the investigators prepared the TCRbeta library. TCRdb re-analysed the PCR reads in MiXCR, keeping a single row per CDR3 protein. The table has approximately 130,000 distinct CDR3 sequences, roughly 9% seen once. Sequencing used PBMCs, mostly from graft donor cells, obtained 180 days after TCRalphabeta/CD19-depleted stem cell transplant. Every receptor here comes from a girl under three years old who had a stem cell transplant for combined immunodeficiency, so the T cells may come from the graft donor.

This clonotype has just a few counts. This chain connects TRBV7-2 to TRBJ2-7, with D tentatively TRBD2 (5 bases). V lost 5 bases to trimming and J lost 2 bases, with 7 bases between them. The CDR3 runs to 12 residues. CDR1 is SGHTA, CDR2 FQGNSA, per germline. CDR3 loop: CASSHGAYEQYF. The DNA for the CDR3 is TGTGCCAGCAGCCACGGGGCCTACGAGCAGTACTTC.

This clonotype was picked up many times. The J gene is TRBJ2-5, the V gene TRBV29-1, with D possibly TRBD1 on 5 matching bases. V lost 3 bases and J lost 7, with 15 bases in between. CDR3 length equals 13 residues. Germline assignment: CDR1 SQVTM and CDR2 ANQGSEA. CDR3 protein: CSVEPGRKGTQYF. Here the CDR3 DNA reads TGCAGCGTTGAGCCAGGGCGAAAAGGGACCCAGTACTTC.

Regarding this clonotype: Given a much more abundant clone one base away, this may be a read error. The gene calls are TRBV14 and TRBJ2-1; D ambiguous. Germline values: CDR1 SGHDN, CDR2 FVKESK. The germline V and J ends were trimmed by 0 bases and 8 bases, with 8 bases remaining between them. This CDR3 is built from 13 residues. The CDR3 sequence: CASSQEVWDEQFF. CDR3 DNA: TGTGCCAGCAGCCAAGAGGTCTGGGATGAGCAGTTCTTC. The full variable domain, in which reference TRBV14 and TRBJ2-1 provide the parts outside the CDR3, is EAGVTQFPSHSVIEKGQTVTLRCDPISGHDNLYWYRRVMGKEIKFLLHFVKESKQDESGMPNNRFLAERTGGTYSTLKVQPAELEDSGVYFCASSQEVWDEQFFGPGTRLTVL.

The chain employs TRBV12-3 or TRBV12-4 and TRBJ2-7, with D hard to call. CDR3 length: 14 amino acids. Trimming shortened V by 5 bases and J by 3 bases, and 14 bases separated the two germline ends. CDR3 amino acids: CASSLAGPSYEQYF. For the CDR3, the DNA is TGTGCCAGCAGTCTGGCCGGGCCTAGCTACGAGCAGTACTTC.

The V gene is TRBV7-2, the J gene TRBJ1-5; 8 bases line up with TRBD1. Trimming took 5 bases from V and 7 from J; bases not matched to a gene: 7. The CDR3 is 14 residues long. Germline CDR1 reads SGHTA; CDR2 reads FQGNSA. CDR3 DNA: TGTGCCAGCAGCCTTACAGGGGGGGGCCAGCCCCAGCATTTT. Amino acids: CASSLTGGGQPQHF.

This clonotype has just a few counts. V and J are TRBV20-1 and TRBJ1-1, with D tentatively TRBD1 (6 bases). Trimming stripped 3 bases from V and 3 bases from J, with 11 bases between. CDR1 is DFQATT and CDR2 is SNEGSKA in the germline V gene (reference sequence). The CDR3 loop spans 13 amino acids. The CDR3 protein is CSASIQGYTEAFF. The DNA for the CDR3 is TGCAGTGCTAGTATACAGGGTTACACTGAAGCTTTCTTT.

This clonotype occurred many times. V and J are TRBV10-3 and TRBJ2-7; 8 positions agree with TRBD1. V lost 7 bases and J lost 6; bases outside the gene matches: 14. There are 15 residues in the CDR3. Per germline, CDR1 ENHRY and CDR2 SYGVKD. The chain's CDR3 is CAITRTGPGVGEQYF. The CDR3 nucleotides read TGTGCCATCACCCGGACAGGGCCAGGGGTAGGCGAGCAGTACTTC.

In its sample, this clonotype was seen many times. This rearrangement joins TRBV12-3 or TRBV12-4 to TRBJ2-1; no definite D call. This CDR3 spans 17 amino acids. V was pared by 7 bases and J by 5 bases, with 24 bases between. Written as DNA, the CDR3 is TGTGCCAGCAACCCTGGGCTTGGGGTAGTACTCCACAATGAGCAGTTCTTC. Translating gives CASNPGLGVVLHNEQFF.

The V call is TRBV20-1, the J call TRBJ2-5, with 8 nucleotides matching TRBD2. Looked up from germline, CDR1 is DFQATT and CDR2 is SNEGSKA (reference sequence). The CDR3 totals 16 residues. Trimming took 6 bases from V and 5 from J; bases not matched to a gene: 17. CDR3 region: CSAPFRAGGKTETQYF. CDR3 nucleotides: TGCAGTGCCCCATTCAGGGCGGGGGGTAAAACGGAGACCCAGTACTTC.

This clonotype has a handful of counts. The rearrangement joins TRBV7-9 to TRBJ1-1; TRBD1 matches 10 bases. The J segment lost 5 bases and the V segment lost 5 bases, leaving 5 bases of the junction unmatched. There are 14 residues in the CDR3. From germline, CDR1 is SEHNR and CDR2 FQNEAQ (reference sequence). CDR3 coding DNA: TGTGCCAGCAGCCCGGGACAGGGGAGTACTGAAGCTTTCTTT. Its translation: CASSPGQGSTEAFF.

This clonotype was detected many times. The DNA for the CDR3 is TGCAGTGCTAGCCCGAAGCGGGGACATGCGGATACGCAGTATTTT. Its protein product is CSASPKRGHADTQYF. The genes are TRBV20-1 and TRBJ2-3; D is perhaps TRBD2 (7 bases). V was pared by 3 bases and J by 6 bases, with 19 bases between. The CDR3 is 15 amino acids. Germline loops: CDR1 DFQATT, CDR2 SNEGSKA (reference sequence).

A few counts support this clonotype. The chain couples TRBV2 to TRBJ2-7, with D maybe TRBD2 (5 bases). Germline CDR1 is SNHLY and CDR2 is FYNNEI. Between the trimmed V and J ends, which lost 6 bases and 3 bases, there was a span of 12 bases. CDR3 length: 13 residues. In DNA, the CDR3 is TGTGCCAGCAGAGATACGGGGAGCTACGAGCAGTACTTC. Its translation is CASRDTGSYEQYF.

This chain links TRBV9 with TRBJ2-7, with D possibly TRBD2 on 6 matching bases. The germline V and J ends were trimmed by 0 bases and 3 bases, with 16 bases remaining between them. The CDR3 covers 16 residues. Germline CDR1 reads SGDLS; CDR2 reads YYNGEE. The CDR3 region has the DNA TGTGCCAGCAGCGTAGGACTAGACACGCCAAGCTACGAGCAGTACTTC. Translated: CASSVGLDTPSYEQYF.

The chain has TRBV4-2 and TRBJ2-6, with no clear D. From germline, CDR1 is LGHNA and CDR2 YNFKEQ. The CDR3 is 14 residues long. With 3 bases removed from V and 2 bases from J, the gap between germline ends came to 5 bases. CDR3: CASSQAPGANVLTF. The DNA for the CDR3 is TGTGCCAGCAGCCAGGCCCCTGGGGCCAACGTCCTGACTTTC.

This clonotype was counted at least ten times. The V call is TRBV4-3, the J call TRBJ1-5; D unclear. Germline-derived CDR1 and CDR2 are LGHNA and YSLEER. The CDR3 is 14 residues long. With 1 base removed from V and 0 bases from J, the gap between germline ends came to 4 bases. The DNA for the CDR3 is TGCGCCAGCAGCCAAGGGTCTAGCAATCAGCCCCAGCATTTT. As protein: CASSQGSSNQPQHF.

The J gene is TRBJ1-2, the V gene TRBV3-1; 7 positions match TRBD1. CDR1 and CDR2 (germline): LGHDT, YNNKEL (reference sequence). The CDR3 has 16 amino acids. Trimming cost V 2 bases and J 6 bases; bases outside gene matches: 12. The CDR3: CASSQKPQGVTHGYTF. As DNA, the CDR3 is TGTGCCAGCAGCCAAAAACCGCAGGGGGTCACTCATGGCTACACCTTC.

This rearrangement joins TRBV7-8 to TRBJ2-3; possibly TRBD2 for D (6 bases). Trimming stripped 1 base from V and 7 bases from J, with 9 bases between. CDR1 is SGHVS and CDR2 is FQNEAQ in the germline V gene. The CDR3 has 13 amino acids. The CDR3 loop reads CASSLDGRYTQYF. CDR3 nucleotides: TGTGCCAGCAGCTTAGATGGGAGGTATACGCAGTATTTT.

This sequence joins TRBV6-1 and TRBJ2-2; a possible D gene is TRBD2 (6 bases). The CDR3 runs 14 residues. In germline, CDR1 is MNHNS, CDR2 SASEGT. V gave up 5 bases and J gave up 3 bases, with 10 bases separating them. The CDR3 reads CASSTGLDTGELFF. CDR3 coding DNA: TGTGCCAGCAGTACGGGACTTGACACCGGGGAGCTGTTTTTT.

The chain links TRBV10-3 to TRBJ1-5; 7 positions match TRBD1. With 6 bases clipped from V and 0 bases from J, the junction kept 5 bases outside the gene matches. Germline V gene lookup returns CDR1 ENHRY and CDR2 SYGVKD. This CDR3 is built from 15 residues. The CDR3 coding sequence is TGTGCCATCAGGGGAACAGGGGATAGCAATCAGCCCCAGCATTTT. It is translated as CAIRGTGDSNQPQHF.

CDR3 sequence reads: CASSPLRQGRSYNEQFF. CDR3 nucleotide sequence: TGTGCCAGCTCACCTCTTCGACAGGGGAGATCCTACAATGAGCAGTTCTTC. V gene TRBV18 combines with J gene TRBJ2-1; 8 positions match TRBD1. The CDR3 is 17 amino acids. Unmatched junction bases numbered 8, after V lost 3 bases and J lost 1 base. Germline V gene lookup returns CDR1 KGHSH and CDR2 LQKENI. Supplemented by reference TRBV18 and TRBJ2-1, the full variable domain reads NAGVMQNPRHLVRRRGQEARLRCSPMKGHSHVYWYRQLPEEGLKFMVYLQKENIIDESGMPKERFSAEFPKEGPSILRIQQVVRGDSAAYFCASSPLRQGRSYNEQFFGPGTRLTVL.

This clonotype was seen a handful of times. This chain connects TRBV5-1 to TRBJ2-4; 9 bases are shared with TRBD1. CDR1 is SGHRS and CDR2 is YFSETQ in the germline V gene. V was clipped by 4 bases and J by 1 base; unmatched bases: 15. This CDR3 contains 19 residues. CDR3 nucleotides: TGCGCCAGCAGCCGCGACAACGGGACAGGGATTAAGGCCAAAAACATTCAGTACTTC. Translating gives CASSRDNGTGIKAKNIQYF.

The chain combines TRBV28 with TRBJ1-3; D remains unclear. The V end was cut by 3 bases, the J end by 0 bases, with 9 bases between. The CDR3 sequence is 15 residues long. From germline, CDR1 is MDHEN and CDR2 SYDVKM. CDR3 region: CASSFIRDSGNTIYF. The CDR3 DNA reads as TGTGCCAGCAGTTTTATTCGGGACTCTGGAAACACCATATATTTT.

The chain joins TRBV28 to TRBJ2-3; D is possibly TRBD2 (6 bases). From germline, CDR1 is MDHEN and CDR2 SYDVKM. The CDR3 spans 15 residues. The V end lost 3 bases, the J end lost 2 bases, and 12 bases lay between the germline ends. The chain's CDR3 is CASSFWLASTDTQYF. The DNA for the CDR3 is TGTGCCAGCAGTTTTTGGCTAGCGTCCACAGATACGCAGTATTTT. The full variable domain, completed using reference TRBV28 and TRBJ2-3, is DVKVTQSSRYLVKRTGEKVFLECVQDMDHENMFWYRQDPGLGLRLIYFSYDVKMKEKGDIPEGYSVSREKKERFSLILESASTNQTSMYLCASSFWLASTDTQYFGPGTRLTVL.

The chain links TRBV20-1 to TRBJ1-1; no clear D. The CDR3 covers 12 residues. Germline V lookup: CDR1 DFQATT, CDR2 SNEGSKA (reference sequence). Trimming left V 6 bases short and J 5 bases short, with 13 bases between. CDR3 bases: TGCAGTGCGTCGAAAGGGCGGACTGAAGCTTTCTTT. Protein sequence: CSASKGRTEAFF.

This clonotype was detected ten times or more. In DNA, the CDR3 is TGCGCCAGCAGCCAAGCGAACCGGAACTATGGCTACACCTTC. It translates to CASSQANRNYGYTF. The chain employs TRBV4-3 and TRBJ1-2; D is undetermined. Trimming stripped 1 base from V and 2 bases from J, with 8 bases between. CDR3 length: 14 residues. Germline lookup yields CDR1 LGHNA and CDR2 YSLEER.

Only a few counts were recorded for this clonotype. The rearrangement joins TRBV20-1 to TRBJ2-3; 8 bases map to TRBD2. The trim removed 3 bases at V and 3 bases at J, leaving 8 bases unmatched. The CDR3 sequence is 15 residues long. From germline, CDR1 is DFQATT and CDR2 SNEGSKA (reference sequence). CDR3 DNA: TGCAGTGCTAGGGGCCGGGGGGGCCGGACAGATACGCAGTATTTT. Protein product: CSARGRGGRTDTQYF.

The V call is TRBV29-1, the J call TRBJ2-3; D is undetermined. V was clipped by 5 bases and J by 3 bases, with 9 bases between them. The length of the CDR3 is 12 residues. In germline, CDR1 is SQVTM, CDR2 ANQGSEA. CDR3 DNA: TGCAGCGTTTTTGGGGTGACAGATACGCAGTATTTT. This translates into CSVFGVTDTQYF.